This T cell receptor beta chain was sequenced during a study of blood T cell repertoires in COVID-19. Turning to the study itself: In each case, the material was cDNA or gDNA derived from T cells, B-cell-depleted T cells, or PBMCs.

As handled by the study authors: Amplification of reference gene primers was used by the study to estimate nucleated cell counts. TCRdb's copy holds only in-frame clones and misses some; the assay was immunoSEQ multiplex PCR. That table is the source of V, J and clone size, and D and trimming were worked out from the DNA. The table lists 95,000 to 150,000 clones, around 83% of them singletons. CDR1 and CDR2 (germline): SGDLS, YYNGEE. V gave up 4 bases and J gave up 4 bases; unmatched junction bases: 6. This CDR3 has 15 amino acids. Ages ranged from 18 to 89 years, with residence in some 25 US areas. Self-reported history from a screening survey and questionnaire set each donor's cohort.

The chain is built from TRBV9 and TRBJ1-4, with TRBD1 matching over 8 bases. Sequencing was performed on PBMCs or T cells enriched from blood (not recorded which). The TCR originated in a woman aged 25 to 39 who had recovered from COVID-19. This chain's CDR3 is CASSNSGQVNEKLFF. DNA for the CDR3: TGTGCCAGCAGCAACTCGGGACAGGTTAATGAAAAACTGTTTTTT.